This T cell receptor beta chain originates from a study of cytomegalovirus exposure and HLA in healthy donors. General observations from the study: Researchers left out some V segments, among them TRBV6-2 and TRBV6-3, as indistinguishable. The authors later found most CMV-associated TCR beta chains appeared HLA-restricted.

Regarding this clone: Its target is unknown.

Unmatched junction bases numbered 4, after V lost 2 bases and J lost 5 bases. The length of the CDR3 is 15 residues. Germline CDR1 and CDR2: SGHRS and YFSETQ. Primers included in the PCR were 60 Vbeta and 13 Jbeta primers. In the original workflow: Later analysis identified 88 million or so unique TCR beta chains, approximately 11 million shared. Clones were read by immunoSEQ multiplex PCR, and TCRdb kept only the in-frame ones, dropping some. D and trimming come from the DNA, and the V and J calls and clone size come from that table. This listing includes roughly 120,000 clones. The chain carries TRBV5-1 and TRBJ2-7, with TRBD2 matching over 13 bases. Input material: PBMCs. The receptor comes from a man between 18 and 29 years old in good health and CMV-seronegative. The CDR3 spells CASSFTSGRVDEQYF. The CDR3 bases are TGCGCCAGCAGCTTCACTAGCGGGAGGGTTGACGAGCAGTACTTC.